This T cell receptor beta chain was profiled in a study of early T cells in non-severe SARS-CoV-2 infection. This CDR3 has 17 amino acids. The germline V gene encodes CDR1 SGHTA and CDR2 FQGNSA. Trimming took off 6 bases at V and 5 bases at J, with 25 bases between the two ends. Each CDR3 protein is one row after TCRdb ran MiXCR on the 5' RACE reads. The repertoire holds under 25,000 distinct CDR3 sequences, with less than 5.5% as singletons. This clonotype was seen at least ten times. The chain couples TRBV7-2 to TRBJ2-5, with D hard to call. The source is an adult who was a healthcare worker with PCR-confirmed SARS-CoV-2 infection or an uninfected control (not recorded which). Sequencing was done on a sample of whole blood. This CDR3 is CASRPNGPIKGRETQYF. CDR3 nucleotides: TGTGCCAGCAGACCGAACGGGCCAATAAAGGGCCGGGAGACCCAGTACTTC.